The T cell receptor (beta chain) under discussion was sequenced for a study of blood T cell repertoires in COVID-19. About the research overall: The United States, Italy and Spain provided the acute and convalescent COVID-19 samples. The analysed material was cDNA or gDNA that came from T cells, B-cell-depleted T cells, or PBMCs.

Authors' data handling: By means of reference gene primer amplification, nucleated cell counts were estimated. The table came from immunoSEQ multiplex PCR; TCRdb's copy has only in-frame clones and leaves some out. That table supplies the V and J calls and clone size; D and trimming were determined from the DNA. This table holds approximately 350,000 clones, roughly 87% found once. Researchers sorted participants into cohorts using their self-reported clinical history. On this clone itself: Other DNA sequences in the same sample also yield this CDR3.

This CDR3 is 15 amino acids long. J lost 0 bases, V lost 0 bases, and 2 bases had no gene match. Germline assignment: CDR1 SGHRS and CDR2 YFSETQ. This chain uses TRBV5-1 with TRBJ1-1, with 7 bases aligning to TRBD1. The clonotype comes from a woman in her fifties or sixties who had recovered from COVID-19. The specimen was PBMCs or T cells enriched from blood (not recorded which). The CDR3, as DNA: TGCGCCAGCAGCTTGGGACAGGGCCTGAACACTGAAGCTTTCTTT. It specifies CASSLGQGLNTEAFF.